What follows is one T cell receptor beta chain and its context. Libraries were prepared by immunoSEQ multiplex PCR; TCRdb keeps only in-frame clonotypes and omits some of them. Among 90,000 to 150,000 clones, approximately 90% were seen once, and the ten largest hold about 3.2%. This sample was taken from a study of control samples from healthy donors and cancer patients. The source material was blood. This clonotype originated in a man in his forties in good health.

As DNA, the CDR3 is TGTGCCACCAGCAGAGAACCTCAGGGGTTCTCTGGAAACACCATATATTTT. This codes for CATSREPQGFSGNTIYF. The chain is built from TRBV15 and TRBJ1-3, with D perhaps matching TRBD1 (6 bases). The CDR3 contains 17 residues. V shed 0 bases and J shed 0 bases, with 12 bases lying between them. Germline V gene data show CDR1 as LNHNV and CDR2 as YYDKDF (reference sequence). The full variable domain, its missing parts supplied by reference TRBV15 and TRBJ1-3, is DAMVIQNPRYQVTQFGKPVTLSCSQTLNHNVMYWYQQKSSQAPKLLFHYYDKDFNNEADTPDNFQSRRPNTSFCFLDIRSPGLGDTAMYLCATSREPQGFSGNTIYFGEGSWLTVV.